Presented here are 28 T cell receptor beta chains from one specimen sequenced in a study of blood T cell repertoires in COVID-19. The repertoire was sequenced with immunoSEQ multiplex PCR; TCRdb's copy has only in-frame clones and lacks some. The sample has about 88,000 clones; around nine tenths are singletons. The sequenced sample consisted of peripheral blood. The origin of the receptors is a man in his sixties with acute or convalescent COVID-19.

The rearrangement links TRBV6-5 to TRBJ2-7; no definite D call. The CDR3 loop spans 11 amino acids. Trimming took 3 bases from V and 7 from J, leaving 7 bases between them. CDR1 is MNHEY and CDR2 is SVGAGI in the germline V gene. CDR3 protein: CASSYLREQYF. The CDR3 DNA follows: TGTGCCAGCAGTTATCTGAGGGAGCAGTACTTC.

V gene TRBV15 combines with J gene TRBJ2-1, with unresolved D. The CDR3 covers 13 residues. Trimming left V 9 bases short and J 4 bases short, with 13 bases between. From germline, CDR1 is LNHNV and CDR2 YYDKDF (reference sequence). The CDR3 loop reads CATGRRVYNEQFF. The CDR3 DNA reads as TGTGCCACAGGTCGGAGAGTATACAATGAGCAGTTCTTC.

The chain links TRBV30 to TRBJ1-6; D possibly corresponds to TRBD1 (6 bases). The length of the CDR3 is 16 residues. Between the trimmed V and J ends, which lost 2 bases and 4 bases, there was a span of 15 bases. The V gene's germline CDR1 is GTSNPN and CDR2 SVGIG (reference sequence). CDR3 sequence reads: CAWSTTGPSYNSPLHF. The DNA for the CDR3 is TGTGCCTGGAGTACTACAGGGCCTTCTTATAATTCACCCCTCCACTTT.

The rearrangement uses TRBV24-1 and TRBJ2-7, with 13 positions matching TRBD2. V gave up 2 bases and J gave up 0 bases; unmatched junction bases: 3. The germline CDR1 and CDR2 sequences are KGHDR and SFDVKD. The CDR3 has 17 amino acids. Here the CDR3 reads CATSDSGTSGVSYEQYF. The CDR3 DNA sequence: TGTGCCACCAGTGATTCGGGGACTAGCGGGGTCTCCTACGAGCAGTACTTC.

V is TRBV4-3 and J is TRBJ2-1; no reliable D call. Trimming shortened V by 0 bases and J by 6 bases, and 12 bases separated the two germline ends. CDR3 length: 15 amino acids. From germline, CDR1 is LGHNA and CDR2 YSLEER. The DNA of the CDR3 is TGCGCCAGCAGCCAAGATCTTGATTCGGGCAATGAGCAGTTCTTC. It encodes CASSQDLDSGNEQFF.

This clone has only a few counts. The J gene is TRBJ1-6, the V gene TRBV27, with D possibly being TRBD1 (5 bases). The germline V and J ends were trimmed by 5 bases and 0 bases, with 14 bases remaining between them. There are 17 residues in the CDR3. Germline CDR1 reads MNHEY; CDR2 reads SMNVEV (reference sequence). The CDR3 DNA is TGTGCCAGCAGTACAGGACCCTCGAGCTCCTATAATTCACCCCTCCACTTT. This codes for CASSTGPSSSYNSPLHF.

J is TRBJ2-7 and V is TRBV19, with a possible D match to TRBD1 (6 bases). V was cut by 4 bases and J by 1 base, with 8 bases left in between. CDR1 LNHDA and CDR2 SQIVND come from the germline V gene (reference sequence). The length of the CDR3 is 13 residues. This CDR3 reads CASSTTGSYEQYF. For the CDR3, the DNA is TGTGCCAGTAGTACGACAGGTTCCTACGAGCAGTACTTC. The entire variable domain, with the rest obtained from reference TRBV19 and TRBJ2-7, is as follows: DGGITQSPKYLFRKEGQNVTLSCEQNLNHDAMYWYRQDPGQGLRLIYYSQIVNDFQKGDIAEGYSVSREKKESFPLTVTSAQKNPTAFYLCASSTTGSYEQYFGPGTRLTVT.

The V and J genes are TRBV7-2 and TRBJ2-1, with 9 bases fitting TRBD2. Trimming took 0 bases from V and 4 from J; bases not matched to a gene: 7. Germline lookup yields CDR1 SGHTA and CDR2 FQGNSA. This CDR3 region has 17 residues. Here the CDR3 DNA reads TGTGCCAGCAGCTTAGCTAGCGGGAGCTGGGTTTACAATGAGCAGTTCTTC. It encodes CASSLASGSWVYNEQFF.

The chain recombines TRBV7-9 with TRBJ2-2; 9 nucleotides agree with TRBD1. Germline CDR1 and CDR2: SEHNR and FQNEAQ (reference sequence). Trimming took 5 bases from V and 6 from J; bases not matched to a gene: 13. The CDR3 has 17 residues. CDR3 sequence reads: CASSHGGQGLVAGELFF. The CDR3 DNA reads TGTGCCAGCAGCCATGGGGGACAGGGACTTGTGGCCGGGGAGCTGTTTTTT.

The genes are TRBV2 and TRBJ2-1, with D perhaps TRBD1 (5 bases). The CDR3 sequence is 14 residues long. V dropped 3 bases and J dropped 6 bases, with 12 bases sitting between them. CDR1 is SNHLY, CDR2 FYNNEI, per germline. The CDR3 loop reads CASSEVQDTNEQFF. CDR3 nucleotide sequence: TGTGCCAGCAGTGAGGTTCAGGACACCAATGAGCAGTTCTTC.

V usage is TRBV27 and J usage is TRBJ1-6; perhaps TRBD1 as D (6 bases). Per the germline V gene, CDR1 is MNHEY and CDR2 is SMNVEV (reference sequence). The CDR3 covers 16 residues. V was cut by 8 bases and J by 0 bases, with 14 bases left in between. CDR3 in DNA: TGTGCCAGCCGAGTAACAGGGAGCTCCTATAATTCACCCCTCCACTTT. Protein sequence: CASRVTGSSYNSPLHF.

CDR3 DNA sequence: TGTGCCAGCAGCCCCATCACGGGACAGCCCTACAATGAGCAGTTCTTC. Encoded protein: CASSPITGQPYNEQFF. This chain links TRBV14 with TRBJ2-1; the match to TRBD1 covers 7 bases. The CDR3 runs to 16 residues. Trimming removed 4 bases from V and 2 bases from J; junction bases left unmatched: 8. Per germline, CDR1 SGHDN and CDR2 FVKESK.

J is TRBJ1-4 and V is TRBV20-1, with D unclear. Trimming cost V 1 base and J 7 bases, with 4 bases left between them. The germline V gene encodes CDR1 DFQATT and CDR2 SNEGSKA (reference sequence). The CDR3 is made up of 11 amino acids. Here the CDR3 DNA reads TGCAGTGCTAGAGTTCTTGAAAAACTGTTTTTT. It encodes CSARVLEKLFF.

The rearrangement links TRBV18 to TRBJ2-3; D gene uncertain. This CDR3 region has 13 residues. V shed 5 bases and J shed 0 bases, with 6 bases lying between them. In germline, CDR1 is KGHSH, CDR2 LQKENI. The DNA for the CDR3 is TGTGCCAGCTCATCGCAGAGCACAGATACGCAGTATTTT. Translated: CASSSQSTDTQYF.

The chain joins TRBV7-9 to TRBJ2-3, with 7 bases that match TRBD2. The V gene's germline CDR1 is SEHNR and CDR2 FQNEAQ (reference sequence). V was pared by 2 bases and J by 6 bases, with 8 bases of the junction left unmatched. This CDR3 has 15 amino acids. The CDR3 here is CASSLLVAGVDTQYF. Written as DNA, the CDR3 is TGTGCCAGCAGCTTATTAGTAGCGGGTGTGGATACGCAGTATTTT. The whole variable domain, filled in from reference TRBV7-9 and TRBJ2-3, reads DTGVSQNPRHKITKRGQNVTFRCDPISEHNRLYWYRQTLGQGPEFLTYFQNEAQLEKSRLLSDRFSAERPKGSFSTLEIQRTEQGDSAMYLCASSLLVAGVDTQYFGPGTRLTVL.

This chain's CDR3 is CASSYGTYSYNEQFF. The CDR3 DNA follows: TGTGCCAGCAGTTATGGGACTTACTCCTACAATGAGCAGTTCTTC. The chain recombines TRBV6-6 with TRBJ2-1; a weak D match, TRBD2 (6 bases). Trimming removed 3 bases from V and 0 bases from J, with 9 bases in between. The germline V gene has CDR1 MNHNY and CDR2 SVGAGI (reference sequence). The length of the CDR3 is 15 residues.

The chain joins TRBV11-3 to TRBJ2-2; 13 nucleotides line up with TRBD2. With V trimmed by 5 bases and J by 6 bases, 3 bases remained unmatched. The germline gives CDR1 SGHNT, CDR2 YENEEA. The CDR3 has 15 amino acids. This chain's CDR3 is CASSLGLAGAGELFF. The CDR3 DNA is TGTGCCAGCAGCCTAGGACTAGCGGGAGCCGGGGAGCTGTTTTTT.

The chain combines TRBV12-3 or TRBV12-4 with TRBJ1-5; possibly TRBD1 for D (6 bases). Deletions cut 6 bases from V and 9 bases from J, with 15 bases between. CDR3 length equals 13 residues. CDR3 coding DNA: TGTGCCAGCAGCGTAGGGGTACAGGGGCCCCAGCATTTT. Translated, it gives CASSVGVQGPQHF.

J is TRBJ2-1 and V is TRBV6-2 or TRBV6-3, with a possible D match to TRBD2 (5 bases). The CDR3 extends over 14 amino acids. Deletions cut 4 bases from V and 3 bases from J, with 10 bases between. CDR1 is MNHEY and CDR2 is SVGEGT in the germline V gene. This CDR3 is CASSWARDYNEQFF. The DNA of the CDR3 is TGTGCCAGCAGTTGGGCCCGGGACTACAATGAGCAGTTCTTC.

V usage is TRBV5-1 and J usage is TRBJ2-3; 7 bases align to TRBD1. With 7 bases clipped from V and 2 bases from J, the junction kept 7 bases outside the gene matches. Germline V gives CDR1 SGHRS, CDR2 YFSETQ. This CDR3 comprises 14 residues. The CDR3 loop reads CASYPGQSTDTQYF. DNA of the CDR3: TGCGCCAGCTACCCGGGACAGTCCACAGATACGCAGTATTTT.

CDR3 nucleotides: TGTGCCAGCAGCCCCCCCGGACCACTAGCGGGAGGAATCACCGGGGAGCTGTTTTTT. Translated, it gives CASSPPGPLAGGITGELFF. This chain connects TRBV7-3 to TRBJ2-2; the match to TRBD2 covers 12 bases. The CDR3 totals 19 residues. J lost 4 bases, V lost 5 bases, and 14 bases had no gene match. The germline CDR1 and CDR2 sequences are SGHTA and FQGTGA.

J is TRBJ1-4 and V is TRBV7-2, with D unresolved. V was pared by 4 bases and J by 0 bases, with 15 bases between. The CDR3 sequence is 17 residues long. The germline V gene encodes CDR1 SGHTA and CDR2 FQGNSA. CDR3 in DNA: TGTGCCAGCAGCTCACATAGCGTTTCTGCAACTAATGAAAAACTGTTTTTT. Translated: CASSSHSVSATNEKLFF.

The gene calls are TRBV7-2 and TRBJ2-5; 7 nucleotides align to TRBD1. The CDR3 totals 15 residues. Germline assignment: CDR1 SGHTA and CDR2 FQGNSA. J was trimmed by 2 bases and V by 1 base; bases with no gene match: 4. The CDR3 DNA reads as TGTGCCAGCAGCTTAGAGGGACAGCTACAAGAGACCCAGTACTTC. This gives the protein CASSLEGQLQETQYF.

V gene TRBV18 combines with J gene TRBJ2-7, with 9 bases matching TRBD1. Germline CDR1 is KGHSH and CDR2 is LQKENI. V was pared by 4 bases and J by 5 bases, with 3 bases of the junction left unmatched. The CDR3 is 13 residues long. CDR3 in DNA: TGTGCCAGCTCACGGGACAGGGTCGACGAGCAGTACTTC. Translation: CASSRDRVDEQYF.

The chain uses TRBV7-8 and TRBJ2-7; 11 bases match TRBD1. Unmatched junction bases numbered 7, after V lost 8 bases and J lost 7 bases. Germline V gene lookup returns CDR1 SGHVS and CDR2 FQNEAQ. CDR3 length equals 13 residues. CDR3 loop: CASGQGARWEQYF. Here the CDR3 DNA reads TGTGCCAGCGGACAGGGGGCGCGGTGGGAGCAGTACTTC.

The chain has TRBV11-3 and TRBJ2-1; TRBD2 agrees at 12 bases. The V gene's germline CDR1 is SGHNT and CDR2 YENEEA. J lost 4 bases, V lost 5 bases, and 6 bases had no gene match. CDR3 length: 16 amino acids. CDR3 in amino acids: CASSRGLAGNYNEQFF. The CDR3 DNA sequence: TGTGCCAGCAGCCGTGGACTAGCGGGGAATTACAATGAGCAGTTCTTC.

The V call is TRBV21-1, the J call TRBJ2-1; the table's TRBD2 call for D was not verified on the DNA. TRBV21-1 is a listed pseudogene. The CDR3 spans 17 residues. The CDR3 here is CASKEDSWDWPYNEQFF. The CDR3 DNA follows: TGTGCCAGCAAAGAGGATAGCTGGGACTGGCCTTACAATGAGCAGTTCTTC.

The rearrangement uses TRBV9 and TRBJ2-7; 10 positions match TRBD2. This CDR3 has 14 amino acids. V was pared by 0 bases and J by 5 bases, with 2 bases of the junction left unmatched. CDR1 and CDR2 (germline): SGDLS, YYNGEE. The CDR3 protein is CASSVGLAGDEQYF. CDR3 DNA sequence: TGTGCCAGCAGCGTAGGGCTAGCGGGAGACGAGCAGTACTTC.